This TCR beta chain emerged from a study of blood T cell repertoires in COVID-19. Study details: Acute and convalescent COVID-19 samples came from the United States, Italy and Spain. From T cells, B-cell-depleted T cells, or PBMCs came the material, which was cDNA or gDNA.

Original methodology: Reference gene primer amplification in the assay estimated nucleated cell counts. Sequenced by immunoSEQ multiplex PCR; TCRdb stores in-frame clones only, minus some. V, J and clone size derive from that table, while D and trimming were established from the DNA sequence. The sample shows about 170,000 clones, roughly 91% of them seen only once. Patients in Seattle were enrolled during active infection, then followed longitudinally. CDR3 length: 20 residues. Trimming cost V 1 base and J 1 base; bases outside gene matches: 15. The germline gives CDR1 MGHRA, CDR2 YSYEKL. J is TRBJ1-5 and V is TRBV4-1, with TRBD1 matching 8 bases. This clonotype was obtained from a man between 18 and 29 years old with COVID-19, enrolled during active disease. Sequenced: peripheral blood. The CDR3: CASSQVISGQGALSNQPQHF. CDR3 nucleotide sequence: TGCGCCAGCAGCCAAGTTATTTCGGGTCAGGGGGCTCTGAGCAATCAGCCCCAGCATTTT.